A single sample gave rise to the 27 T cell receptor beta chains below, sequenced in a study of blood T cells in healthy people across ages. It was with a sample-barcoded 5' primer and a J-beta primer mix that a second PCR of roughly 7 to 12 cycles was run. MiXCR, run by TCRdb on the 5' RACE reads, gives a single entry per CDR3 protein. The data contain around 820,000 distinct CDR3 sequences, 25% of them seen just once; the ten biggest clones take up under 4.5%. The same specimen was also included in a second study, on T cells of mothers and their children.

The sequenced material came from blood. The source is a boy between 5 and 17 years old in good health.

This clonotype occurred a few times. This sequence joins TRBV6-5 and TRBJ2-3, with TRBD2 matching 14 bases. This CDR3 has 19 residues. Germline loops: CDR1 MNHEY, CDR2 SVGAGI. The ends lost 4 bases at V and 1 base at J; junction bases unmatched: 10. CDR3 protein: CASSSPGTSGRVGTDTQYF. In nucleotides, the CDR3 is TGTGCCAGCAGTTCACCTGGGACTAGCGGGAGAGTTGGCACAGATACGCAGTATTTT.

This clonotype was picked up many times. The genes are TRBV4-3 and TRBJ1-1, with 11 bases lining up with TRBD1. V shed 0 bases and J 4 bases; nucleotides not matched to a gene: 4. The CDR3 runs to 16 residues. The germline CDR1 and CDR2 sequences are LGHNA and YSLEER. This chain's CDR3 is CASSQDWGTGGTEAFF. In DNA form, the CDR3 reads TGCGCCAGCAGCCAAGACTGGGGGACAGGGGGCACTGAAGCTTTCTTT.

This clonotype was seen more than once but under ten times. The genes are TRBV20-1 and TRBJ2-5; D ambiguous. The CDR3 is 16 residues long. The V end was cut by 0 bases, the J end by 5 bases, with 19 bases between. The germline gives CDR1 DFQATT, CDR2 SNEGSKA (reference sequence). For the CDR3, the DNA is TGCAGTGCTAGAGATCCCGGTCGAGATAGCCGGGAGACCCAGTACTTC. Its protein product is CSARDPGRDSRETQYF.

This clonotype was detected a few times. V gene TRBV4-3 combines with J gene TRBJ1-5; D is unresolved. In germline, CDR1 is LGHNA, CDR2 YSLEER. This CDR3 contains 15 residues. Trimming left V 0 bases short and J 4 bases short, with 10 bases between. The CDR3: CASSQESTTNQPQHF. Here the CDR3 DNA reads TGCGCCAGCAGCCAAGAAAGCACAACTAATCAGCCCCAGCATTTT.

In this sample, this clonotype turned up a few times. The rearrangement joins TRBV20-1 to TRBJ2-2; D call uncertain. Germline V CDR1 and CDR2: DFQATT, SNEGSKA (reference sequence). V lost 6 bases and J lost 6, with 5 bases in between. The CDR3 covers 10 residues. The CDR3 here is CSAESGELFF. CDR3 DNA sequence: TGCAGTGCAGAATCCGGGGAGCTGTTTTTT.

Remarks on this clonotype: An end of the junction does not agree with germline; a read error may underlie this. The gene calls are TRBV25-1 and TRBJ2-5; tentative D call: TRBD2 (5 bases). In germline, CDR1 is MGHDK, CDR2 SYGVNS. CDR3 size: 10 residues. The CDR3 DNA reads TGTGCCAGCAGTGGGGAGACCCACTACTTC. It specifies CASSGETHYF.

CDR3: CSARRQGSGYTF. The DNA of the CDR3 is TGCAGTGCTAGAAGGCAGGGAAGCGGCTACACCTTC. The chain has TRBV20-1 and TRBJ1-2, with a possible D match to TRBD1 (5 bases). Trimming took off 2 bases at V and 8 bases at J, with 12 bases between the two ends. The germline CDR1 and CDR2 sequences are DFQATT and SNEGSKA (reference sequence). This CDR3 spans 12 amino acids.

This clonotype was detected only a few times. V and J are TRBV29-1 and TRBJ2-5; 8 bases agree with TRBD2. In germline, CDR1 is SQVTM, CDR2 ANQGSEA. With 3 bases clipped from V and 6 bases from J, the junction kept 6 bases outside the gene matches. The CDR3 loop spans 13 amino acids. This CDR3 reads CSVEDPGGQTQYF. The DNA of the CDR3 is TGCAGCGTTGAGGACCCGGGGGGGCAGACCCAGTACTTC.

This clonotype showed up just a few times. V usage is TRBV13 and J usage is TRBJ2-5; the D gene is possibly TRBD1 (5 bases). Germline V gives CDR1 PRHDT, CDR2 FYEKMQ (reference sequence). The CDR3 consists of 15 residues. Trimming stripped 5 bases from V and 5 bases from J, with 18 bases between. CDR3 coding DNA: TGTGCCAGCAGCGGTACCAGGGTGGTTGGGGAGACCCAGTACTTC. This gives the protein CASSGTRVVGETQYF. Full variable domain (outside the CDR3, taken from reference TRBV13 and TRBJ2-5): AAGVIQSPRHLIKEKRETATLKCYPIPRHDTVYWYQQGPGQDPQFLISFYEKMQSDKGSIPDRFSAQQFSDYHSELNMSSLELGDSALYFCASSGTRVVGETQYFGPGTRLLVL.

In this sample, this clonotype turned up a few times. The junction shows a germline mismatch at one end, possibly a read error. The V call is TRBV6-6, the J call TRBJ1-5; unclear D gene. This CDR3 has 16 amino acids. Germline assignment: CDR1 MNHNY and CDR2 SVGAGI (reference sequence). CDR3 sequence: CTSSNLPGRSNQPQHF. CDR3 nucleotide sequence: TGTACCAGCAGTAACCTGCCGGGCCGAAGCAATCAGCCCCAGCATTTT.

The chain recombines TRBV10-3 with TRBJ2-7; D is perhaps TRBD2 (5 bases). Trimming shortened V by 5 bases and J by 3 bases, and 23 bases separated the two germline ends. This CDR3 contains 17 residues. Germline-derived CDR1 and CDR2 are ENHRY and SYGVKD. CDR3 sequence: CAISHEGGGSSSYEQYF. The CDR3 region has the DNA TGTGCCATCAGTCACGAAGGCGGAGGTTCTAGCAGCTACGAGCAGTACTTC.

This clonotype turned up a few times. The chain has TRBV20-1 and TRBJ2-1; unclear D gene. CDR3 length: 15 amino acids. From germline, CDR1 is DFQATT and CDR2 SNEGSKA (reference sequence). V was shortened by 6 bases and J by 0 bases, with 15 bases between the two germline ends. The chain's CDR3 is CSAPAVAVSYNEQFF. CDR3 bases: TGCAGTGCCCCCGCGGTAGCAGTCTCCTACAATGAGCAGTTCTTC.

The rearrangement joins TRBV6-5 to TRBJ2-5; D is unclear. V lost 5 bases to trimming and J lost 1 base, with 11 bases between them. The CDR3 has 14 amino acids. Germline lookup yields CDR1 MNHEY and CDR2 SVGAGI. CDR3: CASSNPPRQETQYF. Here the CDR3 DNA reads TGTGCCAGCAGTAACCCCCCGCGCCAAGAGACCCAGTACTTC.

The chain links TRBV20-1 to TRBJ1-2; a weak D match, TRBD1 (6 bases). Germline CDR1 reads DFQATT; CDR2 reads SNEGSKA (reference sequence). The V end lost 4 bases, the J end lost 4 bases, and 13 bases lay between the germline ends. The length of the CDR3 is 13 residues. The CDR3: CSAKTEGGYGYTF. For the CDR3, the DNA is TGCAGTGCTAAGACCGAGGGGGGCTATGGCTACACCTTC.

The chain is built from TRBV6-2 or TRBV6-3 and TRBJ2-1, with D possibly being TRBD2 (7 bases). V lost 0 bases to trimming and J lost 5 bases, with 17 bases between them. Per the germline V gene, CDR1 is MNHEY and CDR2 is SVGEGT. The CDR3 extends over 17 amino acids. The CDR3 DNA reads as TGTGCCAGCAGTTACTCCCACGGGGGGCCCACGGACAATGAGCAGTTCTTC. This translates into CASSYSHGGPTDNEQFF.

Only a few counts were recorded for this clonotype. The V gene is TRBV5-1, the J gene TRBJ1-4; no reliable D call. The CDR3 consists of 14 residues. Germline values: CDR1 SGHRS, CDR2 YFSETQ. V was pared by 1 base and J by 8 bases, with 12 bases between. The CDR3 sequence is CASSLMGKGEKLFF. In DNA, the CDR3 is TGCGCCAGCAGCTTGATGGGGAAAGGGGAAAAACTGTTTTTT.

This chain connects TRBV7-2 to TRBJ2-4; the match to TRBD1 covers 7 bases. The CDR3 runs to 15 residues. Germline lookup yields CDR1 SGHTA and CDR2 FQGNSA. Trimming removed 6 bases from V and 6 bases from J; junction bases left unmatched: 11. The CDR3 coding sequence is TGTGCCAGCAGGGGAATGACAGGGCAGGGAAACATTCAGTACTTC. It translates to CASRGMTGQGNIQYF.

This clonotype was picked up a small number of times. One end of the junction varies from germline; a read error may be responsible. CDR3 loop: CSARDPGGRFETDTRYF. The CDR3 bases are TGCAGTGCTAGAGATCCGGGCGGGAGGTTCGAAACAGATACGCGGTATTTT. The rearrangement uses TRBV20-1 and TRBJ2-3, with TRBD2 identical over 8 bases. This CDR3 contains 17 residues. Germline V gene lookup returns CDR1 DFQATT and CDR2 SNEGSKA (reference sequence).

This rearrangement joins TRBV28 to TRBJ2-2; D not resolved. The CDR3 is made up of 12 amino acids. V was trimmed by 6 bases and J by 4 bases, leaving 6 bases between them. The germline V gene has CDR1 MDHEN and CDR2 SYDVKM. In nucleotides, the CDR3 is TGTGCCAGCAGAAAGAGCACCGGGGAGCTGTTTTTT. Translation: CASRKSTGELFF.

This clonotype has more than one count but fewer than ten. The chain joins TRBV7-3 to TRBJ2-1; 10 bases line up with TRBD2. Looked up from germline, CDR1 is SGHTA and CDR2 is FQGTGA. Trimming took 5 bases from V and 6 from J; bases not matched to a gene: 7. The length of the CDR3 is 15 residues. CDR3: CASSPLAGASNEQFF. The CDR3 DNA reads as TGTGCCAGCAGCCCTCTAGCGGGAGCCTCCAATGAGCAGTTCTTC.

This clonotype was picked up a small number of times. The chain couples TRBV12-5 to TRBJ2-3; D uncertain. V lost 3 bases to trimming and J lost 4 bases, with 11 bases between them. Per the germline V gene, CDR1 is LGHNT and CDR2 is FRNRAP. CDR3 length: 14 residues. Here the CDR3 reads CASGFDTVPDTQYF. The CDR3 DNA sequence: TGTGCTAGTGGTTTCGATACTGTCCCAGATACGCAGTATTTT.

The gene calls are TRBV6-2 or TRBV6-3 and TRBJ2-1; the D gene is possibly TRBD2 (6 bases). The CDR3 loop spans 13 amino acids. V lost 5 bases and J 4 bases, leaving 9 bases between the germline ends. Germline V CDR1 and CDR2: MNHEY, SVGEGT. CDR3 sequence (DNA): TGTGCCAGCAGTGACGGGGGATACAATGAGCAGTTCTTC. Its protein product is CASSDGGYNEQFF.

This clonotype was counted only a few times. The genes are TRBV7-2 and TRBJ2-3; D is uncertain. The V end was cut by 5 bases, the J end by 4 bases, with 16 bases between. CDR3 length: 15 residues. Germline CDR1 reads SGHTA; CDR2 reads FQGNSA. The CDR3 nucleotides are TGTGCCAGCAGCGACGCTCCAGCGATAGCAGATACGCAGTATTTT. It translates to CASSDAPAIADTQYF.

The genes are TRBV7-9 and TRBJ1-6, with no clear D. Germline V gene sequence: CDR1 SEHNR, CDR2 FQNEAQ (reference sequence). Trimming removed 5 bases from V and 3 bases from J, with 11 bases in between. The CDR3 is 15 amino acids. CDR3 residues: CASSPPEGYNSPLHF. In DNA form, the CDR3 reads TGTGCCAGCAGCCCCCCGGAGGGCTATAATTCACCCCTCCACTTT. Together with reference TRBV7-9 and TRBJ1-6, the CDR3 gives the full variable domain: DTGVSQNPRHKITKRGQNVTFRCDPISEHNRLYWYRQTLGQGPEFLTYFQNEAQLEKSRLLSDRFSAERPKGSFSTLEIQRTEQGDSAMYLCASSPPEGYNSPLHFGNGTRLTVT.

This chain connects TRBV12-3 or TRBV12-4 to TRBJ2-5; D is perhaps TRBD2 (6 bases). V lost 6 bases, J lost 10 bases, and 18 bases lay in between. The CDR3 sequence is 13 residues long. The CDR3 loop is CASRPGTSGGQYF. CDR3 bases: TGTGCCAGCAGACCGGGAACCTCCGGGGGCCAGTACTTC.

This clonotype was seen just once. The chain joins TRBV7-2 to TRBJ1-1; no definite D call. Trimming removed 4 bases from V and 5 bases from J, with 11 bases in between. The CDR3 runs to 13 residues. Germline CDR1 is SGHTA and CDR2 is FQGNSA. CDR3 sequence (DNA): TGTGCCAGCAGCTCCGTCGCGGGAACTGAAGCTTTCTTT. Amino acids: CASSSVAGTEAFF.

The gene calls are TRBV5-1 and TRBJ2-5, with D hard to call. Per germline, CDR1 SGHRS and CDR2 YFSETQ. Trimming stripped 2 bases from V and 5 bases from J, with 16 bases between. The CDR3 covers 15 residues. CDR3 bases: TGCGCCAGCAGCTTAGGATCCCAGGTTCTGGAGACCCAGTACTTC. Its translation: CASSLGSQVLETQYF.